The clone carrying this TCR beta chain was seen a few times. The antigen is unknown. V lost 0 bases, J lost 7 bases, and 10 bases lay in between. Germline lookup yields CDR1 SGDLS and CDR2 YYNGEE. CDR3 size: 13 residues. Thyroid ultrasound, orbital computed tomography, clinical symptoms, and serum thyroxine and TRAb underpinned diagnoses. This sample was taken from a study of T cells in Graves' hyperthyroidism and ophthalmopathy. Notes on the study in general: In blood, most of the thyroid clonotypes expanded above 0.001 were also present.

Amplified TCR beta CDR3 regions derived from RNA transcripts. The HTBI primer set served for first-round RT-PCR of the TCR CDR3. TCRdb fed the multiplex PCR reads into MiXCR, producing one record per CDR3 protein. The sample lists hundreds of thousands of distinct CDR3 sequences, around 13% occurring once. The J gene is TRBJ2-5, the V gene TRBV9, with D possibly called TRBD1 or TRBD2 (6 bases each). The sequence derives from a woman in her forties or fifties with Graves' ophthalmopathy. The sequencing input was blood. The CDR3 here is CASSVEGGTTQYF. The CDR3 DNA is TGTGCCAGCAGCGTAGAGGGGGGTACGACCCAGTACTTC.